The following is a TCR beta chain sequence with its context. Its antigen is not identified. Time point indicated: pre-treatment baseline. TIE cells were CD3+ CD4- CD8+ CD45RA- CD45RO-high CD27- CCR7- memory T cells. This record comes from a study of blood T cell dynamics during melanoma immunotherapy. Overall study findings and caveats: The most clonal sorted CD8+ subset, immune-effector cells, was closest to cell-free DNA CDR3 sequences. Whether repertoire-driving clones were melanoma-specific could not be determined.

V shed 4 bases and J shed 6 bases, with 24 bases lying between them. The CDR3 has 18 amino acids. CDR1 and CDR2 (germline): LNHDA, SQIVND (reference sequence). The repertoire was sequenced with immunoSEQ multiplex PCR; TCRdb's copy has only in-frame clones and lacks some. The data show around 1,500 clones, roughly 70% seen once. This chain links TRBV19 with TRBJ2-2; D perhaps matches TRBD2 (6 bases). The TCR comes from a human donor with melanoma. The sample here was CD8+ T cells from blood, taken from a patient treated with checkpoint blockade. Here the CDR3 DNA reads TGTGCCAGTAGTACCAGAGACCCCACGTCTAGCGTGGCCGGGGAGCTGTTTTTT. Protein sequence: CASSTRDPTSSVAGELFF.